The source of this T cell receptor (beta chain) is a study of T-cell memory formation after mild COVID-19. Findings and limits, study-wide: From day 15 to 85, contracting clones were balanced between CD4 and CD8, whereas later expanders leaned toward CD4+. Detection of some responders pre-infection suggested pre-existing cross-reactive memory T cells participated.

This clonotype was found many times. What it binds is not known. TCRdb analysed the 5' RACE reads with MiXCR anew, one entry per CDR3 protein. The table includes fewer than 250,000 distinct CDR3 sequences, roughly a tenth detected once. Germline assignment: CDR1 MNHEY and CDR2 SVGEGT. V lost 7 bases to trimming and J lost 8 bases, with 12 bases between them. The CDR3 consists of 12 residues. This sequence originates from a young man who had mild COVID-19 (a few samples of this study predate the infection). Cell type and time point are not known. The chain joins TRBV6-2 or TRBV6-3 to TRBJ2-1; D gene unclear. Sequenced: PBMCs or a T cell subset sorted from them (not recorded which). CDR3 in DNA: TGTGCCAGCAAGGGTCTACCGGATGAGCAGTTCTTC. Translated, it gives CASKGLPDEQFF.